The rows below give T cell receptor beta chains drawn from one sample of a study of T-cell reconstitution after alpha-beta-depleted transplantation in children. From the PCR reads, TCRdb called clonotypes with MiXCR, one entry per CDR3 protein. The table shows 550,000 to 800,000 distinct CDR3 sequences, with less than 15% occurring only once. The sequencing used PBMCs, collected before TCRalphabeta/CD19-depleted stem cell transplant. The source of these receptors is a girl aged 2-15 years with congenital amegakaryocytic thrombocytopenia, due to receive a stem cell transplant. Each CDR3 is given with its conserved first and last residue. D genes are given only for firm matches. A clone size is listed for some rows: how often the clone was seen (once, few, many), or a class if it is expanded.

d_call | j_call | clone_size | v_call | cdr3_aa | cdr3_nt
TRBD1 | TRBJ1-1 | many | TRBV6-1 | CASNLDRGSITEAFF | TGTGCCAGCAACCTAGACAGGGGATCGATCACTGAAGCTTTCTTT
TRBD2 | TRBJ2-7 | NA | TRBV7-2 | CASSFSSGSCEQYF | TGTGCCAGCAGCTTTTCTAGCGGGAGCTGCGAGCAGTACTTC
TRBD2 | TRBJ2-3 | few | TRBV4-1 | CASSRAPLAGVEDTQYF | TGCGCCAGCAGCCGCGCCCCTCTAGCGGGAGTGGAAGATACGCAGTATTTT
TRBD2 | TRBJ2-2 | NA | TRBV5-1 | CASIETSGRLGTGELFF | TGCGCCAGCATCGAGACTAGCGGGAGACTAGGCACCGGGGAGCTGTTTTTT
NA | TRBJ2-7 | NA | TRBV27 | CASSRYLSSYEQYF | TGTGCCAGCAGCCGATATCTCAGCTCCTACGAGCAGTACTTC
NA | TRBJ2-7 | many | TRBV28 | CASSFTGFYEQYF | TGTGCCAGCAGTTTCACAGGGTTTTACGAGCAGTACTTC
NA | TRBJ2-1 | many | TRBV29-1 | CSVEGERDRPYNEQFF | TGCAGCGTTGAAGGAGAGCGGGACAGGCCCTACAATGAGCAGTTCTTC
NA | TRBJ2-5 | NA | TRBV5-1 | CASSLGSPRTQETQYF | TGCGCCAGCAGCTTGGGTTCCCCTCGAACACAAGAGACCCAGTACTTC
TRBD2 | TRBJ2-7 | many | TRBV7-8 | CASSLGLAGEYEQYF | TGTGCCAGCAGCTTAGGTCTAGCGGGAGAATACGAGCAGTACTTC
NA | TRBJ2-7 | NA | TRBV5-1 | CASSLAGYPSSYEQYF | TGCGCCAGCAGCTTGGCCGGGTACCCGAGCTCCTACGAGCAGTACTTC
NA | TRBJ2-7 | few | TRBV15 | CATSRDDYRDNYEQYF | TGTGCCACCAGCAGAGACGACTACAGGGATAACTACGAGCAGTACTTC
TRBD2 | TRBJ2-1 | NA | TRBV28 | CASSQQSVASGYNEQFF | TGTGCCAGCAGCCAGCAATCTGTAGCTAGCGGCTACAATGAGCAGTTCTTC
TRBD2 | TRBJ2-7 | few | TRBV20-1 | CSARLVREEGEQYF | TGCAGTGCTAGATTGGTCCGGGAGGAGGGTGAGCAGTACTTC
TRBD1 | TRBJ1-5 | NA | TRBV5-5 | CASSGRTGADQPQHF | TGTGCCAGCAGCGGAAGGACAGGGGCGGATCAGCCCCAGCATTTT
TRBD2 | TRBJ2-1 | NA | TRBV7-7 | CASSTGTSGRNEQFF | TGTGCCAGCAGCACCGGGACTAGCGGGAGGAATGAGCAGTTCTTC
TRBD1 | TRBJ2-5 | many | TRBV4-2 | CASSQVDRGETQYF | TGTGCCAGCAGCCAAGTGGACAGGGGAGAGACCCAGTACTTC
TRBD1 | TRBJ2-7 | NA | TRBV27 | CASSRDRGDGEQYF | TGTGCCAGCAGTAGGGACAGAGGGGACGGCGAGCAGTACTTC
NA | TRBJ2-7 | many | TRBV7-9 | CASSFDSSSYEQYF | TGTGCCAGCAGCTTCGACTCCTCCTCCTACGAGCAGTACTTC
NA | TRBJ2-1 | NA | TRBV5-6 | CASSQAGQIYNEQFF | TGTGCCAGCAGTCAAGCGGGACAGATCTACAATGAGCAGTTCTTC
NA | TRBJ2-2 | NA | TRBV5-1 | CASSFVGGELFF | TGCGCCAGCAGCTTCGTAGGCGGGGAGCTGTTTTTT
NA | TRBJ1-2 | many | TRBV20-1 | CSAREGGLDGYTF | TGCAGTGCTAGAGAAGGGGGGCTCGATGGCTACACCTTC
NA | TRBJ2-3 | few | TRBV7-7 | CASSLAGESDTQYF | TGTGCCAGCAGCTTAGCGGGAGAATCAGATACGCAGTATTTT
NA | TRBJ2-2 | few | TRBV7-8 | CASSLIYRPLSGELFF | TGTGCCAGCAGCTTAATTTACCGACCGTTAAGCGGGGAGCTGTTTTTT
NA | TRBJ2-3 | few | TRBV18 | CASSPVGGPSTDTQYF | TGTGCCAGCTCACCCGTGGGAGGCCCTAGCACAGATACGCAGTATTTT
NA | TRBJ2-7 | many | TRBV4-1 | CASSLQGGLGGYTYEQYF | TGCGCCAGCAGCCTCCAAGGGGGGCTTGGCGGGTATACCTACGAGCAGTACTTC
TRBD1 | TRBJ1-5 | NA | TRBV24-1 | CATNHHRGTNQPQHF | TGTGCCACCAACCACCACAGGGGGACCAATCAGCCCCAGCATTTT
NA | TRBJ1-3 | many | TRBV4-1 | CASSQAPRGKGNTIYF | TGCGCCAGCAGCCAGGCCCCCCGGGGTAAAGGAAACACCATATATTTT
NA | TRBJ2-2 | few | TRBV5-1 | CASSPGDNNGELFF | TGCGCCAGCAGCCCGGGAGATAACAACGGGGAGCTGTTTTTT
NA | TRBJ2-2 | NA | TRBV9 | CASSVPVTGELFF | TGTGCCAGCAGCGTTCCGGTCACCGGGGAGCTGTTTTTT
NA | TRBJ2-5 | many | TRBV10-3 | CAIKYGIQETQYF | TGTGCCATCAAGTATGGCATCCAAGAGACCCAGTACTTC
NA | TRBJ2-1 | few | TRBV20-1 | CSAQRSGGGEQFF | TGCAGTGCCCAGCGTAGCGGAGGGGGTGAGCAGTTCTTC
TRBD2 | TRBJ2-3 | few | TRBV12-3/TRBV12-4 | CASSLIRGRAGDTQYF | TGTGCCAGCAGTTTAATTCGCGGGAGGGCCGGAGATACGCAGTATTTT
NA | TRBJ1-4 | few | TRBV28 | CASSGHVNEKLFF | TGTGCCAGCAGTGGACATGTTAATGAAAAACTGTTTTTT
NA | TRBJ2-2 | NA | TRBV12-3/TRBV12-4 | CASRRPGRELFF | TGTGCCAGCAGACGGCCGGGAAGGGAGCTGTTTTTT
NA | TRBJ2-2 | many | TRBV5-1 | CASSLLGHGELFF | TGCGCCAGCAGCTTGTTAGGGCACGGGGAGCTGTTTTTT
NA | TRBJ1-5 | many | TRBV21-1 | CASSKDSRKQPQHF | TGTGCCAGCAGCAAGGACAGTCGGAAGCAGCCCCAGCATTTT
NA | TRBJ1-5 | few | TRBV14 | CASSQQRDNQPQHF | TGTGCCAGCAGCCAACAACGGGACAATCAGCCCCAGCATTTT
NA | TRBJ2-1 | few | TRBV28 | CASRPPGAGDAGSNEQFF | TGTGCCAGCAGGCCGCCGGGGGCAGGCGATGCGGGCTCCAATGAGCAGTTCTTC
TRBD2 | TRBJ2-5 | NA | TRBV7-9 | CASSPRSIPSGKETQYF | TGTGCCAGCAGCCCCCGGTCGATCCCTAGCGGTAAAGAGACCCAGTACTTC
TRBD2 | TRBJ2-7 | few | TRBV20-1 | CSARLTSATAYEQYF | TGCAGTGCTAGACTAACTAGCGCGACTGCCTACGAGCAGTACTTC
NA | TRBJ1-1 | many | TRBV15 | CATSRSQGGATEAFF | TGTGCCACCAGCAGATCCCAAGGAGGGGCCACTGAAGCTTTCTTT
NA | TRBJ2-1 | NA | TRBV15 | CATYDYNEQFF | TGTGCCACCTATGATTACAATGAGCAGTTCTTC